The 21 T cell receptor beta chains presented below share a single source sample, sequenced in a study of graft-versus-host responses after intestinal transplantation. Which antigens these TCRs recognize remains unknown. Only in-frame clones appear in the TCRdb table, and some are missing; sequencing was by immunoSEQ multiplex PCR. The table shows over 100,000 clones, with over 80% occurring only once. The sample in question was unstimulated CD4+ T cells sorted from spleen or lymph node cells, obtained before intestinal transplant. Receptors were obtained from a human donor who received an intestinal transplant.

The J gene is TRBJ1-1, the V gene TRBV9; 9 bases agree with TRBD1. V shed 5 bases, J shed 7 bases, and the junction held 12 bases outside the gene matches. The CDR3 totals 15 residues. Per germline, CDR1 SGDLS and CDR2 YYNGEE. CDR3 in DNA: TGTGCCAGCAGAAAAGAGGGGACAGGGTCGGGTGAAGCTTTCTTT. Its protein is CASRKEGTGSGEAFF.

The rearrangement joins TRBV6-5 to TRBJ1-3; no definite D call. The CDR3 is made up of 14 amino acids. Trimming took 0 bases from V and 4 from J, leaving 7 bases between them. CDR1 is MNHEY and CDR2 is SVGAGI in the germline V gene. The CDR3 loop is CASSYSTRGNTIYF. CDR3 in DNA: TGTGCCAGCAGTTACTCTACCCGGGGAAACACCATATATTTT.

The CDR3 here is CASSLPTGFNQPQHF. The DNA of the CDR3 is TGTGCCAGCAGTTTACCAACAGGGTTCAATCAGCCCCAGCATTTT. The J gene is TRBJ1-5, the V gene TRBV28; tentatively, D is TRBD1 (6 bases). The CDR3 spans 15 residues. Germline lookup yields CDR1 MDHEN and CDR2 SYDVKM. Trimming cost V 2 bases and J 3 bases, with 11 bases left between them.

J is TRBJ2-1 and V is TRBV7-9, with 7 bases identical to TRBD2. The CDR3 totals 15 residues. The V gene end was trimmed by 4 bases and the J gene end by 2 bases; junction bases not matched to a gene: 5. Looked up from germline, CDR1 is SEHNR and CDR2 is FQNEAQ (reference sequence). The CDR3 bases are TGTGCCAGCAGCTATTCGGCGGGAGCCTACAATGAGCAGTTCTTC. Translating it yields CASSYSAGAYNEQFF.

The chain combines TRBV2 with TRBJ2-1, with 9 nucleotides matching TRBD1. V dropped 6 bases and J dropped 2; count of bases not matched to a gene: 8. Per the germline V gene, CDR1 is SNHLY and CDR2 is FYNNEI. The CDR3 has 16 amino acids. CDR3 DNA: TGTGCCAGCAGGGACGGGACAGGGATAGCCTACAATGAGCAGTTCTTC. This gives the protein CASRDGTGIAYNEQFF.

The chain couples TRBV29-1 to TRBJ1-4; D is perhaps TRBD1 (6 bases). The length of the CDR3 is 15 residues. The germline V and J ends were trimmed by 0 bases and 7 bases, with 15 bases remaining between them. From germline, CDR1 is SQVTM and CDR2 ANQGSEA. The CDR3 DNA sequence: TGCAGCGTTGAAGATCGGGGGGGGCCCAGTGAAAAACTGTTTTTT. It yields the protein CSVEDRGGPSEKLFF.

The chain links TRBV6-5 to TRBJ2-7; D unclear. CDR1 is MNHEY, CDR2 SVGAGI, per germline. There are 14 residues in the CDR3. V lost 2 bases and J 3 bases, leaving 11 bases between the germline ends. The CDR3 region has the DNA TGTGCCAGCAGTTACAAGGGTAGGGACTACGAGCAGTACTTC. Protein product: CASSYKGRDYEQYF.

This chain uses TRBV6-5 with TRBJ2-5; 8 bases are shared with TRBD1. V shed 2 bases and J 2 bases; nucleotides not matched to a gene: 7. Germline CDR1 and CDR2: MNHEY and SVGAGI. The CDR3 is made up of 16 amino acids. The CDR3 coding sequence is TGTGCCAGCAGTTACCAAATCGGGACAGGACAAGAGACCCAGTACTTC. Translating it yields CASSYQIGTGQETQYF.

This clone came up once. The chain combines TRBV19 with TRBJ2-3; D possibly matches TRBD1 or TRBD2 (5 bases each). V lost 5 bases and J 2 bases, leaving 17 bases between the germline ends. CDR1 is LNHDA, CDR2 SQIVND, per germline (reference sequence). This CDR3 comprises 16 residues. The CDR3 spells CASSWGVLGVTDTQYF. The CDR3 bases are TGTGCCAGTAGTTGGGGTGTACTAGGGGTCACAGATACGCAGTATTTT.

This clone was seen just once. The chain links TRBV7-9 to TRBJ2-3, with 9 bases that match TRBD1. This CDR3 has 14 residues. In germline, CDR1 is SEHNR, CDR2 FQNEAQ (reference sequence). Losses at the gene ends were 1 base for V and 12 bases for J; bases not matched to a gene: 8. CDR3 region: CASSLGSGQGLQYF. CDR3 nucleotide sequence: TGTGCCAGCAGCTTAGGGTCGGGACAGGGATTACAGTATTTT.

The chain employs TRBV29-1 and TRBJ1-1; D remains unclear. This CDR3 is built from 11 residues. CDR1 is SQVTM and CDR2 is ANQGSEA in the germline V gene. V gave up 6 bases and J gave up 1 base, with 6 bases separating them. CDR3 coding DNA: TGCAGCGTAGCCTCGAACACTGAAGCTTTCTTT. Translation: CSVASNTEAFF.

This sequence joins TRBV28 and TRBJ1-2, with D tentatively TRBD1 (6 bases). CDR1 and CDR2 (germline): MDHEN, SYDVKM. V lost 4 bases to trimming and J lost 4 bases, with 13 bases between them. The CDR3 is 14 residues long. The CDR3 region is CASSSGTGLYGYTF. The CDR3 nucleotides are TGTGCCAGCAGTTCGGGTACAGGGCTCTATGGCTACACCTTC.

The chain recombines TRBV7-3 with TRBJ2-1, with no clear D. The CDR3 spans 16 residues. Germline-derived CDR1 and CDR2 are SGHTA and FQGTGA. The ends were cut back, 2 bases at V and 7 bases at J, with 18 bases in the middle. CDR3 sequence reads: CASSLRAVPGPNEQFF. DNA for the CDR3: TGTGCCAGCAGCTTACGGGCGGTACCAGGCCCTAATGAGCAGTTCTTC.

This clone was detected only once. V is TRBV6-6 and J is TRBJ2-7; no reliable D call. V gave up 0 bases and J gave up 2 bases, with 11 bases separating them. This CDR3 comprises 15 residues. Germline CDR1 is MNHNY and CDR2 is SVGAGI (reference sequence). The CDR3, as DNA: TGTGCCAGCAGTTACTCGTACGGCGGAACCTACGAGCAGTACTTC. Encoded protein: CASSYSYGGTYEQYF.

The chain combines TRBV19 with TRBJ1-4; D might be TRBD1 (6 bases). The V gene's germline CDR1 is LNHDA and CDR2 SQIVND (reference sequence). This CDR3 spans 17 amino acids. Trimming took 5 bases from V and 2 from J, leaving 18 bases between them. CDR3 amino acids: CASSERTALGTNEKLFF. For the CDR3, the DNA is TGTGCCAGTAGTGAACGGACAGCCCTCGGGACTAATGAAAAACTGTTTTTT. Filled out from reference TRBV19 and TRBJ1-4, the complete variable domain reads DGGITQSPKYLFRKEGQNVTLSCEQNLNHDAMYWYRQDPGQGLRLIYYSQIVNDFQKGDIAEGYSVSREKKESFPLTVTSAQKNPTAFYLCASSERTALGTNEKLFFGSGTQLSVL.

CDR3 nucleotide sequence: TGTGCCAGCAGCCCCCCGGGACTAGCGGGACACACAGATACGCAGTATTTT. Translated, it gives CASSPPGLAGHTDTQYF. V usage is TRBV7-2 and J usage is TRBJ2-3; 13 bases map to TRBD2. V lost 5 bases, J lost 2 bases, and 7 bases stayed unmatched. The CDR3 spans 17 residues. Germline loops: CDR1 SGHTA, CDR2 FQGNSA.

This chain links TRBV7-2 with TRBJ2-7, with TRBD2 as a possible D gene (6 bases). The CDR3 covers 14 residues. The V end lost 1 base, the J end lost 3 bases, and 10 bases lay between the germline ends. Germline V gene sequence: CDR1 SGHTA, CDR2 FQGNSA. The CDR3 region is CASSLDGGGYEQYF. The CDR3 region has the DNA TGTGCCAGCAGCTTAGACGGGGGAGGCTACGAGCAGTACTTC. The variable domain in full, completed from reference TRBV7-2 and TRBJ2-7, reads GAGVSQSPSNKVTEKGKDVELRCDPISGHTALYWYRQSLGQGLEFLIYFQGNSAPDKSGLPSDRFSAERTGGSVSTLTIQRTQQEDSAVYLCASSLDGGGYEQYFGPGTRLTVT.

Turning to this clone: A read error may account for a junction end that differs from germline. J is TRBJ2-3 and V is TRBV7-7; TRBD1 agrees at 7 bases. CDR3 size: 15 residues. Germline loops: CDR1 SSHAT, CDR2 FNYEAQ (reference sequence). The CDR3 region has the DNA TGTGCTAGCAGCTTAGGGACAGCCGGTACAGATACGCAGTATTTT. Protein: CASSLGTAGTDTQYF.

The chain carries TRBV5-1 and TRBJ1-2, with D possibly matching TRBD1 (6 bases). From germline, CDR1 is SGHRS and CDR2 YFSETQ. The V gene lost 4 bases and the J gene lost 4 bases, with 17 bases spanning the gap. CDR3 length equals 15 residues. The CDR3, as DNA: TGCGCCAGCAGCGCTGATAGGGGGGAAATCTATGGCTACACCTTC. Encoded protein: CASSADRGEIYGYTF.

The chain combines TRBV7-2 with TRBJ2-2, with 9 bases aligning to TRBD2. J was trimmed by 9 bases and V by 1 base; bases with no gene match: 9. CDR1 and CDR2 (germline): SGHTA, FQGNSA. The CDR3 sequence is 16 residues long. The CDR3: CASSLGGTSRNRELFF. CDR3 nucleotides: TGTGCCAGCAGCTTAGGGGGGACTAGCAGAAATAGGGAGCTGTTTTTT.

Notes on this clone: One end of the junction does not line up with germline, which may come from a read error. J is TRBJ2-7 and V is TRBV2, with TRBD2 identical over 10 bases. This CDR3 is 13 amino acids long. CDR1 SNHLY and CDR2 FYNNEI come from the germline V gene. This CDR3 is CASSERTSGQWHF. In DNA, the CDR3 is TGTGCCAGCAGTGAAAGGACTAGCGGACAATGGCACTTC. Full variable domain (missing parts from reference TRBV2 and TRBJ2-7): EPEVTQTPSHQVTQMGQEVILRCVPISNHLYFYWYRQILGQKVEFLVSFYNNEISEKSEIFDDQFSVERPDGSNFTLKIRSTKLEDSAMYFCASSERTSGQWHFGPGTRLTVT.